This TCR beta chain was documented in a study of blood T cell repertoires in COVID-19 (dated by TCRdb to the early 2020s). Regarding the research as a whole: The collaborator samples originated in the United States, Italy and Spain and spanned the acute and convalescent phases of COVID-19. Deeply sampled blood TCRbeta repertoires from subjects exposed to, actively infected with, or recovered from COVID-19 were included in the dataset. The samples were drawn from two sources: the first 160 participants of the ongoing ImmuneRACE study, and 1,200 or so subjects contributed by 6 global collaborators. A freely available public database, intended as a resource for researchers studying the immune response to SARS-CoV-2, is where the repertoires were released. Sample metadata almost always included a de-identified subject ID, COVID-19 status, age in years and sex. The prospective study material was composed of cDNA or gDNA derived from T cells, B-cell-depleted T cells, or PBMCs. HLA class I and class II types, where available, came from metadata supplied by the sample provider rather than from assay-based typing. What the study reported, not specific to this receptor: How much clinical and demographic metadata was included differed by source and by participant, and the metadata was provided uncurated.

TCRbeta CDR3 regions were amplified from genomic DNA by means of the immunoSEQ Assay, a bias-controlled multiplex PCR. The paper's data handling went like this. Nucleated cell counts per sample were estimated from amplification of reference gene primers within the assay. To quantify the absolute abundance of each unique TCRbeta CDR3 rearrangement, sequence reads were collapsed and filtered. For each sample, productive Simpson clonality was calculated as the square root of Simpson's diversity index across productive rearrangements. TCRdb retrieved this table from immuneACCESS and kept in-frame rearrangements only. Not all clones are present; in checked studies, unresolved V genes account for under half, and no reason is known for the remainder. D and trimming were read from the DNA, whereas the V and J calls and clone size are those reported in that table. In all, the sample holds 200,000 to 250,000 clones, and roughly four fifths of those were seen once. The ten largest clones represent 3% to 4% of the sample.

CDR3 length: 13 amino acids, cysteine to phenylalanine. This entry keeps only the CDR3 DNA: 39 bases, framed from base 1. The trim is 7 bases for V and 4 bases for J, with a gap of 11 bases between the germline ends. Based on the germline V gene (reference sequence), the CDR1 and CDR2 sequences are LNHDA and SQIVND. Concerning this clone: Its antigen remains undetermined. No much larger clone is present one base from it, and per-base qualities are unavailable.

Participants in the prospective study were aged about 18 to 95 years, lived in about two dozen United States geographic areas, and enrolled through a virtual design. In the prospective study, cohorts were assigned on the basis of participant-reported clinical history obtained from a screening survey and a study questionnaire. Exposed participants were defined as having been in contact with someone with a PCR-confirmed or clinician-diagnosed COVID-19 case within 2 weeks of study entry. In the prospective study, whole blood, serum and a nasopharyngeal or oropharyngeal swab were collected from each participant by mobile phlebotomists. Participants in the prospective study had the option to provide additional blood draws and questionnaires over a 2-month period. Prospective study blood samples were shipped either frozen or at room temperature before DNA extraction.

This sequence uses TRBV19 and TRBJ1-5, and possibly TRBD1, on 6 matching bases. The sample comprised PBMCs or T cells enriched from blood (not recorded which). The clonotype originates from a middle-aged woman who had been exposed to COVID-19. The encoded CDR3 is CASTSQGNQPQHF. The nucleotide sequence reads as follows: TGTGCCAGTACCTCACAGGGTAATCAGCCCCAGCATTTT.